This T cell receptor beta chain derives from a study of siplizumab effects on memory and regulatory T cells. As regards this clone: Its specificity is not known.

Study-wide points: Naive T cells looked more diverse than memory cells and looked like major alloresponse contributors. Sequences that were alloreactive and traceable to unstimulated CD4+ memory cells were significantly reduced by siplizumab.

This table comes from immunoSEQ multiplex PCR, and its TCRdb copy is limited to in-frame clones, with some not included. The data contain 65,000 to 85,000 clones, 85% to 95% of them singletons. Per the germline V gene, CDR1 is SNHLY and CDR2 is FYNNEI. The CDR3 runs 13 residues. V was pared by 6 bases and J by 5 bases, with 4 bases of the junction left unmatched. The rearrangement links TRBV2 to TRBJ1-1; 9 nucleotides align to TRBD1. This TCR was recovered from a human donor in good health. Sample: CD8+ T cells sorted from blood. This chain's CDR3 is CASRSTGGTEAFF. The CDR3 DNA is TGTGCCAGCAGATCGACAGGGGGTACTGAAGCTTTCTTT.